Shown below are 18 T cell receptor beta chains from a single sample sequenced in a study of radiotherapy plus CTLA-4 blockade in lung cancer. Libraries were prepared by immunoSEQ multiplex PCR; TCRdb keeps only in-frame clonotypes and omits some of them. The sample consists of 70,000 to 90,000 clones, 78% of them appearing once. The input for sequencing was peripheral blood, taken from a patient treated with radiotherapy plus ipilimumab. The receptors here all came from a human donor with non-small cell lung cancer who had a complete response to radiotherapy plus ipilimumab.

This chain links TRBV5-1 with TRBJ2-4; TRBD1 is a possible D gene (6 bases). The CDR3 consists of 13 residues. The germline CDR1 and CDR2 sequences are SGHRS and YFSETQ. The V and J ends lost 5 bases and 5 bases respectively, with 11 bases between them. In DNA form, the CDR3 reads TGCGCCAGCAGTGGCAGGGGTGAAAACATTCAGTACTTC. Translation gives CASSGRGENIQYF.

The chain employs TRBV21-1 and TRBJ2-5; TRBD2, the table's D call, was not compared with the DNA. TRBV21-1 is reported as a pseudogene. This CDR3 is built from 18 residues. DNA of the CDR3: TGTGCCAGCAGCAAAAGAGGTGAACTAGCGGGGCCGCAAGAGACCCAGTACTTC. As protein: CASSKRGELAGPQETQYF.

This sequence joins TRBV7-9 and TRBJ1-1, with 7 positions matching TRBD1. Germline assignment: CDR1 SEHNR and CDR2 FQNEAQ (reference sequence). V gave up 3 bases and J gave up 3 bases; unmatched junction bases: 4. The CDR3 is 14 amino acids. The CDR3 loop is CASSFGQVDTEAFF. The DNA of the CDR3 is TGTGCCAGCAGCTTCGGACAGGTGGACACTGAAGCTTTCTTT.

This clone was picked up a small number of times. The chain uses TRBV10-3 and TRBJ2-7, with 9 bases matching TRBD1. V was pared by 4 bases and J by 2 bases, with 15 bases of the junction left unmatched. There are 18 residues in the CDR3. CDR1 ENHRY and CDR2 SYGVKD come from the germline V gene. The CDR3 nucleotides read TGTGCCATCAGTGCTACAGGGGGCGCTCACGCCGGGGCCTACGAGCAGTACGTC. This codes for CAISATGGAHAGAYEQYV.

This clone was seen a few times. The chain uses TRBV10-3 and TRBJ1-6; 8 bases line up with TRBD1. This CDR3 has 18 residues. Trimming at V came to 4 bases and at J to 4 bases, leaving 12 bases not matched to a gene. The germline CDR1 and CDR2 sequences are ENHRY and SYGVKD. The CDR3: CAISAEQGGGGYNSPLHF. CDR3 bases: TGTGCCATCAGTGCAGAACAGGGGGGAGGAGGGTATAATTCACCCCTCCACTTT.

J is TRBJ1-2 and V is TRBV4-1; 8 bases agree with TRBD1. The CDR3 has 14 amino acids. Germline lookup yields CDR1 MGHRA and CDR2 YSYEKL. J was trimmed by 4 bases and V by 3 bases; bases with no gene match: 4. Here the CDR3 DNA reads TGCGCCAGCAGCCAGAGGGACAGGAGCTATGGCTACACCTTC. Its translation is CASSQRDRSYGYTF.

The rearrangement uses TRBV18 and TRBJ1-6, with D perhaps matching TRBD1 (6 bases). Trimming took off 2 bases at V and 0 bases at J, with 17 bases between the two ends. CDR3 size: 19 residues. CDR1 is KGHSH and CDR2 is LQKENI in the germline V gene. The CDR3 DNA is TGTGCCAGCTCACCAAACTTCGTTACAGGGAGCTCCTATAATTCACCCCTCCACTTT. As protein: CASSPNFVTGSSYNSPLHF.

Worth noting for this clone: In the same sample, other DNA sequences code for this CDR3. The V gene is TRBV5-1, the J gene TRBJ2-5; 8 nucleotides match TRBD2. CDR1 is SGHRS and CDR2 is YFSETQ in the germline V gene. V shed 4 bases and J 5 bases; nucleotides not matched to a gene: 7. The CDR3 loop spans 14 amino acids. The CDR3 DNA sequence: TGCGCCAGCAGCACTAGCGGAGGCGGGGAGACCCAGTACTTC. Translating it yields CASSTSGGGETQYF.

V usage is TRBV15 and J usage is TRBJ1-4; 9 bases fit TRBD1. Trimming removed 5 bases from V and 7 bases from J; junction bases left unmatched: 8. This CDR3 is 15 amino acids long. CDR1 LNHNV and CDR2 YYDKDF come from the germline V gene (reference sequence). This CDR3 reads CATSENRGQSEKLFF. Here the CDR3 DNA reads TGTGCCACCAGCGAAAACAGGGGGCAGAGTGAAAAACTGTTTTTT. Full variable domain (rest looked up from reference TRBV15 and TRBJ1-4): DAMVIQNPRYQVTQFGKPVTLSCSQTLNHNVMYWYQQKSSQAPKLLFHYYDKDFNNEADTPDNFQSRRPNTSFCFLDIRSPGLGDTAMYLCATSENRGQSEKLFFGSGTQLSVL.

This chain connects TRBV21-1 to TRBJ2-7; TRBD2, as called in the table, went unchecked against the DNA. TRBV21-1 is annotated as a pseudogene. The CDR3 has 13 residues. This CDR3 reads CASSKWNQREQYF. The CDR3 coding sequence is TGTGCCAGCAGCAAATGGAACCAGCGCGAGCAGTACTTC.

The J gene is TRBJ2-2, the V gene TRBV4-3, with D perhaps TRBD2 (6 bases). Trimming removed 0 bases from V and 8 bases from J, with 10 bases in between. Germline V gene lookup returns CDR1 LGHNA and CDR2 YSLEER. This CDR3 comprises 14 residues. The CDR3 coding sequence is TGCGCCAGCAGCCAAGATCGAGGGAGGGGGGAGCTGTTTTTT. This codes for CASSQDRGRGELFF.

This clone was seen more than once but under ten times. V gene TRBV4-1 combines with J gene TRBJ1-1, with a tentative D call TRBD1 (5 bases). Germline V gene sequence: CDR1 MGHRA, CDR2 YSYEKL. This CDR3 is 14 amino acids long. V lost 0 bases and J 0 bases, leaving 5 bases between the germline ends. In DNA, the CDR3 is TGCGCCAGCAGCCAAGACAGGGTGAACACTGAAGCTTTCTTT. The encoded protein is CASSQDRVNTEAFF.

This chain links TRBV7-8 with TRBJ2-2; possible D gene TRBD2, 6 bases. V was cut by 0 bases and J by 8 bases, with 13 bases left in between. The germline V gene has CDR1 SGHVS and CDR2 FQNEAQ. CDR3 length: 15 amino acids. This CDR3 is CASSLAGTAAGELFF. The CDR3 nucleotides read TGTGCCAGCAGCTTAGCCGGGACTGCCGCTGGGGAGCTGTTTTTT.

The chain employs TRBV25-1 and TRBJ2-5, with a tentative D call TRBD1 (6 bases). Germline CDR1 is MGHDK and CDR2 is SYGVNS. The CDR3 extends over 14 amino acids. V was clipped by 4 bases and J by 1 base, with 10 bases between them. CDR3 residues: CASSVRQAQETQYF. The CDR3, as DNA: TGTGCCAGCAGTGTACGACAGGCCCAAGAGACCCAGTACTTC.

This chain connects TRBV6-1 to TRBJ2-7, with D possibly being TRBD1 (6 bases). The V and J ends lost 3 bases and 1 base respectively, with 7 bases between them. CDR3 size: 13 residues. Germline values: CDR1 MNHNS, CDR2 SASEGT. The CDR3 is CASSDTGSYEQYV. The CDR3 bases are TGTGCCAGCAGTGATACAGGGTCCTACGAGCAGTACGTC.

This clone was counted between two and nine times. V and J are TRBV19 and TRBJ2-2; D unresolved. This CDR3 region has 13 residues. CDR1 is LNHDA and CDR2 is SQIVND in the germline V gene (reference sequence). Deletions cut 6 bases from V and 3 bases from J, with 8 bases between. The chain's CDR3 is CASRGLDTGELFF. The CDR3 nucleotides are TGTGCCAGTAGAGGCCTCGACACCGGGGAGCTGTTTTTT.

The rearrangement joins TRBV30 to TRBJ2-2; TRBD1 might be the D (5 bases). CDR3 length: 13 residues. In germline, CDR1 is GTSNPN, CDR2 SVGIG (reference sequence). Trimming stripped 2 bases from V and 1 base from J, with 5 bases between. The CDR3 reads CAWSQGNTGELFF. The DNA for the CDR3 is TGTGCCTGGAGTCAGGGGAACACCGGGGAGCTGTTTTTT.

V is TRBV4-1 and J is TRBJ1-5; 7 bases are a match to TRBD1. Germline V gives CDR1 MGHRA, CDR2 YSYEKL. J was trimmed by 0 bases and V by 0 bases; bases with no gene match: 5. The CDR3 loop spans 17 amino acids. The CDR3 DNA reads TGCGCCAGCAGCCAAGATGGGGACAGTAATAGCAATCAGCCCCAGCATTTT. Translating gives CASSQDGDSNSNQPQHF.